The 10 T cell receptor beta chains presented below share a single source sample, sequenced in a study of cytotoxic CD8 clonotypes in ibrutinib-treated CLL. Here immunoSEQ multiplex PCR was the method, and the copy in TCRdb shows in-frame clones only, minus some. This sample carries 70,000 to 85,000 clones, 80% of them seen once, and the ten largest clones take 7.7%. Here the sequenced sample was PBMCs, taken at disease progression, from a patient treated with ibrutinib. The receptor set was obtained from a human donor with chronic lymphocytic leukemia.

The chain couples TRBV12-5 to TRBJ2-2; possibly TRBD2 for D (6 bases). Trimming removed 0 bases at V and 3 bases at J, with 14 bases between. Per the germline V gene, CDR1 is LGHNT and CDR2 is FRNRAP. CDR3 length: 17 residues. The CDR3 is CASGLVVGGMYTGELFF. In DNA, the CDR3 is TGTGCTAGTGGTTTGGTAGTTGGGGGGATGTACACCGGGGAGCTGTTTTTT.

The CDR3 DNA reads TGTGCCAGCAGGAAATCAAGCGGGAGTTTGGACAATGAGCAGTTCTTC. It encodes CASRKSSGSLDNEQFF. The rearrangement joins TRBV5-4 to TRBJ2-1; 8 nucleotides align to TRBD2. Germline trimming cut 5 bases from V and 5 bases from J; bases unmatched to any gene: 12. This CDR3 is built from 16 residues. Germline V gene data show CDR1 as SGHNT and CDR2 as YYREEE (reference sequence).

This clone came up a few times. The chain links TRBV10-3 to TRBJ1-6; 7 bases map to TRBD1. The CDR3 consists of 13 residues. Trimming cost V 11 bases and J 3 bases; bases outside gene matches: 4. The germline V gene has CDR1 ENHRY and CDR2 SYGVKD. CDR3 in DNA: TGTGCCGGCCGGGACAGCTATAATTCACCCCTCCACTTT. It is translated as CAGRDSYNSPLHF.

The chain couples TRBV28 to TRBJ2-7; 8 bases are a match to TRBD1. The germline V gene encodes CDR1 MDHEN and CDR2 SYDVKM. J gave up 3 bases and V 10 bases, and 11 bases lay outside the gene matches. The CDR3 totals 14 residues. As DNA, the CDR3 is TGTGCCACCGAGGAAAACAGGGGGGTCTACGAGCAGTACTTC. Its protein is CATEENRGVYEQYF.

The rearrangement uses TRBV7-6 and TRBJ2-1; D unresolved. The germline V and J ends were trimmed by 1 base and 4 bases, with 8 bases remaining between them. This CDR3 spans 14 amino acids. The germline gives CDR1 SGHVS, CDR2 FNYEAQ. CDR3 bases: TGTGCCAGCAGCTTAGACGGCTTATACAATGAGCAGTTCTTC. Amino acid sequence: CASSLDGLYNEQFF. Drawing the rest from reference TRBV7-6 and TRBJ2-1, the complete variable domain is GAGVSQSPRYKVTKRGQDVALRCDPISGHVSLYWYRQALGQGPEFLTYFNYEAQQDKSGLPNDRFSAERPEGSISTLTIQRTEQRDSAMYRCASSLDGLYNEQFFGPGTRLTVL.

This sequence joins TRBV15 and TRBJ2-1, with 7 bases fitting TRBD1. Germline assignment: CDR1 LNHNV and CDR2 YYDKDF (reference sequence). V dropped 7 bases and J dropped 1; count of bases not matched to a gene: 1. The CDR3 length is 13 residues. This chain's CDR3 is CATMDRSYNEQFF. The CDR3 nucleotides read TGTGCCACCATGGACAGGTCCTACAATGAGCAGTTCTTC.

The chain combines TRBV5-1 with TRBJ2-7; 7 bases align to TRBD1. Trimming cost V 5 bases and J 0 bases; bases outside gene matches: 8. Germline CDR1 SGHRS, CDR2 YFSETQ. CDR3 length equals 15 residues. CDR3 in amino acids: CASSRTGLSSYEQYF. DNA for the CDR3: TGCGCCAGCAGTAGGACAGGTCTCAGCTCCTACGAGCAGTACTTC.

Here the CDR3 reads CASSELGYEQYF. CDR3 in DNA: TGTGCCAGCAGTGAACTGGGCTACGAGCAGTACTTC. V and J are TRBV6-1 and TRBJ2-7; D unclear. Trimming stripped 2 bases from V and 3 bases from J, with 5 bases between. CDR1 is MNHNS and CDR2 is SASEGT in the germline V gene. CDR3 size: 12 residues.

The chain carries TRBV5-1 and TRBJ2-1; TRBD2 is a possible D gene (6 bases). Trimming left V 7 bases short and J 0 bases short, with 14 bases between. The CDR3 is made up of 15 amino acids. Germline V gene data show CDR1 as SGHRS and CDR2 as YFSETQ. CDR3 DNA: TGCGCCAGCGCGGGACTCCCGAGCTCCTACAATGAGCAGTTCTTC. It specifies CASAGLPSSYNEQFF.

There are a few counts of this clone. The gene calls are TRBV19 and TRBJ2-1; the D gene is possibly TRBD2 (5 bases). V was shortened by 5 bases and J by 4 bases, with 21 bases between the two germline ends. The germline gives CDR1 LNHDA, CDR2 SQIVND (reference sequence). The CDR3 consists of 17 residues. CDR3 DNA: TGTGCCAGTAGTCCCCGGGGTAGGCGGGCGATGTACAATGAGCAGTTCTTC. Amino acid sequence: CASSPRGRRAMYNEQFF.